This is a list of T cell receptor beta chains from one sample in a study of T cell repertoires in cytomegalovirus infection. TCRdb reprocessed the reads via MiXCR and lists one record per CDR3 protein. The profile shows roughly 760,000 distinct CDR3 sequences, about a third of them singletons. The material sequenced was PBMCs. The receptors were gathered from a human donor in good health (CMV status not recorded). Some clones in this sample may be carry-over from other donors' samples. The CDR3 runs from the conserved cysteine through the conserved F or W. D genes are given only for firm matches. Some rows have no size entry. The others give once, few or many, or a class for an expanded clone.

TRBJ2-4 | TRBV6-2/TRBV6-3 | few | - | TGTGCCAGCAGCGGACGGGGACTGTTCAAAAACATTCAGTACTTC | CASSGRGLFKNIQYF
TRBJ2-2 | TRBV7-6 | - | - | TGTGCCAGCACCCCGGGGACTGACACCGGGGAGTTGTTTTTT | CASTPGTDTGELFF
TRBJ2-5 | TRBV29-1 | once | TRBD2 | TGCAGCGTCCTTTCTGGAACTAGCGGGGGTACAGAGACCCAGTACTTC | CSVLSGTSGGTETQYF
TRBJ1-1 | TRBV6-5 | - | TRBD1 | TGTGCCAGCAGTAGACAGGGTACGGGGGCTGAAGCTTTCTTT | CASSRQGTGAEAFF
TRBJ1-2 | TRBV25-1 | - | - | TGTGCCATCCAGAATTCGGCGGGCTACACCTTC | CAIQNSAGYTF
TRBJ1-2 | TRBV7-2 | many | TRBD1 | TGTGCCAGCACCGGGACAGGGTACCGCTATGGCTACACCTTC | CASTGTGYRYGYTF
TRBJ1-5 | TRBV12-3/TRBV12-4 | few | - | TGTGCCAGCAGAGAGGACGGCAATAGCAATCAGCCCCAGCATTTT | CASREDGNSNQPQHF
TRBJ2-2 | TRBV20-1 | few | - | TGCAGTGCTACGCGGCGGAACACCGGGGAGCTGTTTTTT | CSATRRNTGELFF
TRBJ2-2 | TRBV28 | few | - | TGTGCCAGCAGTCATGACAGATTCACCGGGGAGCTGTTTTTT | CASSHDRFTGELFF
TRBJ1-2 | TRBV6-8 | - | - | TGTGCCAGCAGTTCTCCACCCCAGGACTATGGCTACACCTTC | CASSSPPQDYGYTF
TRBJ2-3 | TRBV12-3/TRBV12-4 | many | - | TGTGCCAGCAGCTTGGATACTAGCACAGATACGCAGTATTTT | CASSLDTSTDTQYF
TRBJ2-1 | TRBV28 | once | TRBD1 | TGTGCCAGCAGGCGCCAACCGGGACAGGCTTTCAATGAGCAGTTCTTC | CASRRQPGQAFNEQFF
TRBJ1-5 | TRBV12-3/TRBV12-4 | - | - | TGTGCCAGCAGCTGGGTACAAGGCCTTCCGGGCAATCAGCCCCAGCATTTT | CASSWVQGLPGNQPQHF
TRBJ2-6 | TRBV2 | - | - | TGTGCCAGCCGGCGGACAGCTCTGTCTGGGGCCAACGTCCTGACTTTC | CASRRTALSGANVLTF
TRBJ2-5 | TRBV28 | - | - | TGTGCCAGCAGTTTAGAGGACCGCAGGGAGACCCAGTACTTC | CASSLEDRRETQYF
TRBJ2-7 | TRBV4-1 | - | - | TGCGCCAGCAGCCAAGAACAGGGAGAGGGCTACGAGCAGTACTTC | CASSQEQGEGYEQYF
TRBJ2-7 | TRBV6-6 | - | - | TGTGCCAGCAGTCAACAGGAGTTCCCCAGCTACGAGCAGTACTTC | CASSQQEFPSYEQYF
TRBJ2-2 | TRBV6-5 | - | - | TGTGCCAGCATCGCGCCCGGGACTCAAAACACCGGGGAGCTGTTTTTT | CASIAPGTQNTGELFF
TRBJ2-6 | TRBV29-1 | few | TRBD2 | TGCAGCGTTGAAGCCCCGGGAGGCTTAGGCACTGGGGCCAACGTCCTGACTTTC | CSVEAPGGLGTGANVLTF
TRBJ1-2 | TRBV7-8 | - | - | TGTGCCAGCAGCTTAGACCCAATCGCGGGAGACTACACCTTC | CASSLDPIAGDYTF
TRBJ2-1 | TRBV7-8 | - | TRBD1 | TGTGCCAGCAGGTCACGCAGGGGGCTTGGTGGTATTGAGCAGTTCTTC | CASRSRRGLGGIEQFF
TRBJ1-2 | TRBV28 | - | TRBD1 | TGTGCCAGCAGTTTGCAGACAGGGTTCGGCTACACCTTC | CASSLQTGFGYTF
TRBJ2-4 | TRBV5-1 | - | - | TGCGCCAGCAGCCTCGGGACTCTGGAGGTGAACATTCAGTACTTC | CASSLGTLEVNIQYF
TRBJ1-6 | TRBV28 | - | - | TGTGCCAGCAGTTTATACGGCCTCCGGGGGTCACCCCTCCACTTT | CASSLYGLRGSPLHF
TRBJ1-2 | TRBV7-2 | many | - | TGTGCCAGCAGCTCCCTGGGAGGGTCTAACTATGGCTACACCTTC | CASSSLGGSNYGYTF
TRBJ1-5 | TRBV28 | - | - | TGTGCCAGCAGTTTATACAGCGGGGATCAGCCCCAGCATTTT | CASSLYSGDQPQHF
TRBJ2-7 | TRBV28 | few | TRBD1 | TGTGCCAGCAGATCGTCCGGGACAGTAGTACCCTACGAGCAGTACTTC | CASRSSGTVVPYEQYF
TRBJ2-5 | TRBV5-1 | once | TRBD2 | TGCGCCAGCAGCTTACTAGCGGGGGCGATCCAAGAGACCCAGTACTTC | CASSLLAGAIQETQYF
TRBJ2-7 | TRBV28 | - | - | TGTGCCAGCAGTTCTGTGAGGACAGCGGATAAAGTGGTCTACGAGCAGTACTTC | CASSSVRTADKVVYEQYF
TRBJ2-2 | TRBV27 | - | - | TGTGCCAGCCGCTTTTTCACCGGGGAGCTGTTTTTT | CASRFFTGELFF
TRBJ2-5 | TRBV7-3 | - | TRBD2 | TGTGCCAGCAGCAGTAGCGGGGGCCTCCAAGAGACCCAGTACTTC | CASSSSGGLQETQYF